A single T cell receptor (beta chain) is shown here with its context. Its antigen is undetermined. V lost 4 bases, J lost 4 bases, and 17 bases lay in between. The CDR3 spans 15 residues. CDR1 and CDR2 (germline): SGHRS, YFSETQ. These data come from a study of cytomegalovirus exposure and HLA in healthy donors. Looking at the study overall: Later analysis reported that the 130 or so validation repertoires shared the platform of the approximately 670 first-cohort repertoires.

Study-level findings and limits: CMV antigen specificity was confirmed in vitro for three CMV-associated chains. The study put 150 to 200 TCR beta chains on its list as cytomegalovirus-associated.

TCRdb's table, derived via immunoSEQ multiplex PCR, lists solely in-frame clones and lacks some. The sample shows tens of thousands of clones, approximately 93% of them seen only once. It was the roughly 130-subject validation cohort, separate from the 666-subject first cohort, to which the donors belonged. The receptor was derived from a woman between 18 and 29 years old in good health and CMV-seropositive. Sequencing was done on a sample of PBMCs. This chain links TRBV5-1 with TRBJ1-1; D is possibly TRBD1 (6 bases). DNA of the CDR3: TGCGCCAGCAGCCCGGAACAGGGATGGGGCACTGAAGCTTTCTTT. Its protein product is CASSPEQGWGTEAFF.